Below are 8 T cell receptor beta chains sequenced from a single sample in a study of cytomegalovirus exposure and HLA in healthy donors. In the PCR, 60 Vbeta and 13 Jbeta primers were used. TCRdb's copy holds only in-frame clones and misses some; the assay was immunoSEQ multiplex PCR. The sample includes some 96,000 clones, roughly three fifths of them seen just once. The source material was PBMCs. These receptors came from a man aged 55 to 69 in good health and CMV-seronegative.

J is TRBJ2-6 and V is TRBV5-5; 9 bases line up with TRBD1. The junction had 10 bases not matched to a gene; V was cut back by 0 bases and J by 0 bases. The germline gives CDR1 SGHKS, CDR2 YYEKEE (reference sequence). The CDR3 is made up of 20 amino acids. The CDR3 region is CASSLERRTGVFSGANVLTF. CDR3 nucleotides: TGTGCCAGCAGCTTGGAGCGCCGGACAGGGGTTTTCTCTGGGGCCAACGTCCTGACTTTC.

The chain combines TRBV7-3 with TRBJ2-3, with 10 bases that match TRBD2. The CDR3 contains 18 residues. In germline, CDR1 is SGHTA, CDR2 FQGTGA. V was pared by 4 bases and J by 1 base, with 11 bases of the junction left unmatched. CDR3 in DNA: TGTGCCAGCAGCTCGATGATCACAAGCGGGGGGGGCACAGATACGCAGTATTTT. Protein product: CASSSMITSGGGTDTQYF.

The chain is built from TRBV6-5 and TRBJ1-1; D is perhaps TRBD1 (5 bases). This CDR3 comprises 15 residues. V was trimmed by 2 bases and J by 5 bases, leaving 15 bases between them. Germline values: CDR1 MNHEY, CDR2 SVGAGI. The CDR3 nucleotides are TGTGCCAGCAGTTACCAGGGATCCGGCGCGACTGAAGCTTTCTTT. This codes for CASSYQGSGATEAFF.

The chain links TRBV28 to TRBJ1-2; D is ambiguous. Germline V gene sequence: CDR1 MDHEN, CDR2 SYDVKM. This CDR3 region has 12 residues. V lost 4 bases and J lost 3, with 6 bases in between. The chain's CDR3 is CASSSSYYGYTF. The CDR3 nucleotides are TGTGCCAGCAGTTCCTCGTACTATGGCTACACCTTC.

The table lists this clone with a few counts. The chain employs TRBV28 and TRBJ2-1; TRBD2 agrees at 8 bases. CDR1 is MDHEN and CDR2 is SYDVKM in the germline V gene. V was clipped by 5 bases and J by 0 bases; unmatched bases: 6. This CDR3 has 16 amino acids. CDR3 protein: CASSIRGGISYNEQFF. In DNA form, the CDR3 reads TGTGCCAGCAGTATTCGGGGGGGAATCTCCTACAATGAGCAGTTCTTC. The full variable domain, rest sourced from reference TRBV28 and TRBJ2-1, is DVKVTQSSRYLVKRTGEKVFLECVQDMDHENMFWYRQDPGLGLRLIYFSYDVKMKEKGDIPEGYSVSREKKERFSLILESASTNQTSMYLCASSIRGGISYNEQFFGPGTRLTVL.

The rearrangement links TRBV29-1 to TRBJ1-2; 8 bases agree with TRBD1. The CDR3 covers 13 residues. Germline V CDR1 and CDR2: SQVTM, ANQGSEA. The J segment lost 2 bases and the V segment lost 5 bases, leaving 4 bases of the junction unmatched. The CDR3 loop reads CSVPWTGNYGYTF. The DNA for the CDR3 is TGCAGCGTTCCCTGGACAGGGAACTATGGCTACACCTTC.

Here the CDR3 DNA reads TGCGCCAGCAGCCAAGATCACAGGAGGGGCAATCAGCCCCAGCATTTT. As protein: CASSQDHRRGNQPQHF. The chain couples TRBV4-1 to TRBJ1-5; a weak D match, TRBD1 (5 bases). Trimming stripped 0 bases from V and 2 bases from J, with 11 bases between. CDR1 is MGHRA and CDR2 is YSYEKL in the germline V gene. The CDR3 runs to 16 residues.

To note about this clone: This sample includes further DNA sequences coding for the same CDR3. The rearrangement links TRBV19 to TRBJ1-2; D possibly corresponds to TRBD1 (5 bases). V lost 3 bases to trimming and J lost 7 bases, with 21 bases between them. CDR1 is LNHDA, CDR2 SQIVND, per germline (reference sequence). The CDR3 covers 16 residues. The CDR3 bases are TGTGCCAGTAGTATCCCCGAGGGCAGGGACTTGGGTGGCTACACCTTC. The encoded protein is CASSIPEGRDLGGYTF.